This is a list of T cell receptor beta chains from one sample in a study of blood T cells in healthy people across ages. In TCRdb, the 5' RACE reads were re-called with MiXCR into one record per CDR3 protein. Altogether about 580,000 distinct CDR3 sequences are present, 40% to 55% being singletons, with the ten largest covering 20% to 25%. Sequencing was performed on blood. Source of these receptors: a man of 80 years or more in good health. Each CDR3 is given with its conserved first and last residue. A D gene is named only where the DNA matches it firmly. A row's size may be missing; if present it is once, few, many or a size class.

- | 12 | TRBJ2-3 | TRBV14 | - | TGTGCCAGCAGCCAAGTGAGAGATACGCAGTATTTT | CASSQVRDTQYF
- | 13 | TRBJ2-7 | TRBV29-1 | TRBD2 | TGCAGCGTAAGACTAGCGGGGGCCGGGGAGCAGTACTTC | CSVRLAGAGEQYF
- | 13 | TRBJ1-4 | TRBV4-1 | - | TGCGCCAGCAGCCAAGATGCGGGGCGGAAACTGTTTTTT | CASSQDAGRKLFF
- | 13 | TRBJ2-6 | TRBV30 | - | TGTGCCTGGAAAGCTTCTGGGGCCAACGTCCTGACTTTC | CAWKASGANVLTF
- | 13 | TRBJ1-2 | TRBV29-1 | - | TGCAGCGTCCCGACAGCAGCTAACTATGGCTACACCTTC | CSVPTAANYGYTF
- | 14 | TRBJ2-5 | TRBV20-1 | - | TGCAGTGCAGCCCTACGAGCGGACCGAGAGACCCAGTACTTC | CSAALRADRETQYF
once | 19 | TRBJ2-2 | TRBV6-1 | - | TGTGCCAGCACCCTCAGACCCCGGAGGCAGGGGACTGATCGGGGGGAGCTGTTTTTT | CASTLRPRRQGTDRGELFF
few | 16 | TRBJ2-1 | TRBV20-1 | - | TGCAGTGCTAGAGACCTAGGGGGGAGACAAAACAATGAGCAGTTCTTC | CSARDLGGRQNNEQFF
few | 14 | TRBJ2-7 | TRBV5-1 | TRBD2 | TGCGCCAGCAGTTTGGGACTACTCGCCTACGAGCAGTACTTC | CASSLGLLAYEQYF
- | 14 | TRBJ2-3 | TRBV20-1 | TRBD2 | TGCAGTTGGCTAGCGGGGGCTAGCACAGATACGCAGTATTTT | CSWLAGASTDTQYF
few | 13 | TRBJ2-1 | TRBV5-1 | - | TGCGCCAGCAGCTGGGAAGTTCGGGAGTTATGGTTCTTC | CASSWEVRELWFF
- | 15 | TRBJ2-2 | TRBV10-3 | TRBD1 | TGTGCCATCAGTGGGACAGGGTTCAACACCGGGGAGCTGTTTTTT | CAISGTGFNTGELFF
- | 12 | TRBJ2-4 | TRBV7-9 | TRBD2 | TGTGCCAGCAGCCCGGGGGGGGACATTCAGTACTTC | CASSPGGDIQYF
- | 15 | TRBJ2-2 | TRBV12-3/TRBV12-4 | - | TGTGCCAGCAGTTTTGGCGGGAAACGGGCCGGGGAGCTGTTTTTT | CASSFGGKRAGELFF
few | 14 | TRBJ2-5 | TRBV12-3/TRBV12-4 | - | TGTGCCAGCATAAAGGGAGCAGGGTTTGAGACCCAGTACTTC | CASIKGAGFETQYF
- | 13 | TRBJ2-5 | TRBV5-1 | TRBD1 | TGCGCCAGCAGCTTACAGGGGCTGGAGACCCAGTACTTC | CASSLQGLETQYF
once | 19 | TRBJ2-5 | TRBV11-2 | TRBD2 | TGTGCCAGCAGCTTATCCCCTTTCGCTAGCGGGGGGTCGTCAGAGACCCAGTACTTC | CASSLSPFASGGSSETQYF
- | 14 | TRBJ2-4 | TRBV10-2 | - | TGCGCCAGCAGTGAGTCAGGACAGAAAAACATTCAGTACTTC | CASSESGQKNIQYF
few | 15 | TRBJ2-7 | TRBV6-2/TRBV6-3 | TRBD1 | TGTGCCAGCACCAAGGGACAGGGGTACTCCTACGAGCAGTACTTC | CASTKGQGYSYEQYF
- | 14 | TRBJ2-5 | TRBV24-1 | - | TGTGCCACCAGTGATTCGCGGCAGGGAGAGACCCAGTACTTC | CATSDSRQGETQYF
many | 16 | TRBJ2-1 | TRBV7-9 | TRBD2 | TGTGCCAGCAGCCCCACCTTAGGTAGCGGGAGCCTTGAGCAGTTCTTC | CASSPTLGSGSLEQFF
few | 16 | TRBJ1-2 | TRBV4-1 | - | TGCGCCAGCAGCCAAAACCCCAACACCGACAGCTATGGCTACACCTTC | CASSQNPNTDSYGYTF
few | 15 | TRBJ2-1 | TRBV3-1 | TRBD2 | TGTGCCAGCAGCCAAGATATCCGGGAGGGCGATGAGCAGTTCTTC | CASSQDIREGDEQFF
few | 16 | TRBJ2-1 | TRBV18 | TRBD2 | TGTGCCAGCTCACCCGGGGCGGGAGGGTCCTACAATGAGCAGTTCTTC | CASSPGAGGSYNEQFF
- | 14 | TRBJ2-7 | TRBV7-2 | - | TGTGCCAGCAGCTTAGGCCGGGACAACTACGAGCAGTACTTC | CASSLGRDNYEQYF
few | 13 | TRBJ2-1 | TRBV27 | TRBD2 | TGTGCCAGCAGGACTAGCAGGGACAATGAGCAGTTCTTC | CASRTSRDNEQFF
- | 13 | TRBJ2-7 | TRBV20-1 | - | TGCAGTGCTACCCCGGGGCCTCTAGCCGAGCAGTACTTC | CSATPGPLAEQYF
- | 14 | TRBJ2-3 | TRBV20-1 | TRBD2 | TGCAGTGCTCTAGTCAGCGGGACCACAGATACGCAGTATTTT | CSALVSGTTDTQYF
once | 16 | TRBJ2-2 | TRBV5-1 | - | TGCGCCAGCAGCTTGGACTACGGGTGGAAGTCCGGGGAGCTGTTTTTT | CASSLDYGWKSGELFF
few | 13 | TRBJ1-5 | TRBV30 | - | TGTGCCTATAACCCGGACAGTAGTGGGCCCCAGCATTTT | CAYNPDSSGPQHF
- | 14 | TRBJ2-7 | TRBV4-3 | - | TGCGCCAGCAGCCAATTGGCTAACTCCTACGAGCAGTACTTC | CASSQLANSYEQYF
many | 13 | TRBJ2-5 | TRBV10-3 | TRBD1 | TGTGCCATCAGTGAAGGGACAGCTGCGACCCAGTACTTC | CAISEGTAATQYF
few | 16 | TRBJ2-1 | TRBV11-1 | - | TGTGCCAGCAGCTTAGTCGGCGGGATGGGGTACAATGAGCAGTTCTTC | CASSLVGGMGYNEQFF
once | 14 | TRBJ2-3 | TRBV11-2 | - | TGTGCCAGCAGCTTAGTGGGGCGTTTAGATACGCAGTATTTT | CASSLVGRLDTQYF
many | 14 | TRBJ1-2 | TRBV6-6 | - | TGTGCCAGCAGTTCCTACGAGGGGGAGGGTGGCTACACCTTC | CASSSYEGEGGYTF
few | 13 | TRBJ2-3 | TRBV12-3/TRBV12-4 | - | TGTGCCAGCAGTTCTCGGACGCTAAATACGCAGTATTTT | CASSSRTLNTQYF
- | 16 | TRBJ2-1 | TRBV7-2 | - | TGTGCCAGCAGCTTAGACAGGGGAGGGCTCTACAATGAGCAGTTCTTC | CASSLDRGGLYNEQFF
- | 12 | TRBJ2-3 | TRBV5-1 | - | TGCGCCAGCACGGATAGCGGTGATACGCAGTATTTT | CASTDSGDTQYF
- | 14 | TRBJ1-1 | TRBV29-1 | TRBD1 | TGCAGCGTTGGGGGGGACAGCCAGAACACTGAAGCTTTCTTT | CSVGGDSQNTEAFF
few | 14 | TRBJ1-4 | TRBV7-9 | - | TGTGCCAGCAGCTACAGAGCGGATAATGAAAAACTGTTTTTT | CASSYRADNEKLFF
- | 15 | TRBJ2-6 | TRBV6-6 | - | TGTGCCAGCAGTCGGGACCCCCTTTACTCCAACGTCCTGACTTTC | CASSRDPLYSNVLTF
- | 13 | TRBJ2-7 | TRBV29-1 | - | TGCAGCGTTGCGTCAGGTCCTAGGTACGAGCAGTACTTC | CSVASGPRYEQYF
many | 11 | TRBJ2-1 | TRBV6-2/TRBV6-3 | TRBD1 | TGTGCCAGCAGGACAGGGAATGAGCAGTTCTTC | CASRTGNEQFF
- | 13 | TRBJ1-2 | TRBV20-1 | TRBD1 | TGCAGTGCTAGAGGGCAGACAGGGCCTGGCTACACCTTC | CSARGQTGPGYTF
- | 14 | TRBJ2-5 | TRBV27 | - | TGTGCCAGCAGTTTAGGGTTGAATTCGGAGACCCAGTACTTC | CASSLGLNSETQYF
few | 14 | TRBJ2-7 | TRBV7-2 | - | TGTGCCAGCAGCTTAATGGGGGCGATCTACGAGCAGTACTTC | CASSLMGAIYEQYF
- | 12 | TRBJ2-1 | TRBV21-1 | - | TGTCCCACCCGGACAGATTACAATGAGCAGTTCTTC | CPTRTDYNEQFF
few | 11 | TRBJ1-2 | TRBV5-8 | - | TGTGCCAGCAGCTTGTATAGTGGCTACACCTTC | CASSLYSGYTF